These 29 T cell receptor beta chains were all obtained from the same sample, sequenced in a study of CD8 T cells in ankylosing spondylitis. Points from the study as a whole: In ankylosing spondylitis blood, a motif of seven to nine highly homologous TCR beta variants appeared characteristic.

No antigens are known for them. TCRdb re-analysed the 5' RACE reads in MiXCR, keeping a single row per CDR3 protein. The profile shows 500,000 to 650,000 distinct CDR3 sequences, approximately 5.3% of them singletons. Sequencing was done on a sample of blood, either unsorted or a sorted T cell fraction (not recorded which). Receptors were obtained from a male donor with ankylosing spondylitis.

This clonotype has ten or more counts. This chain uses TRBV2 with TRBJ1-2; D is undetermined. V gave up 10 bases and J gave up 9 bases, with 12 bases separating them. This CDR3 comprises 10 residues. Per germline, CDR1 SNHLY and CDR2 FYNNEI. CDR3 sequence reads: CATNYGSYTF. Here the CDR3 DNA reads TGTGCCACCAATTACGGGAGCTACACCTTC.

This chain links TRBV7-9 with TRBJ2-6; 9 bases align to TRBD1. CDR1 and CDR2 from the germline V gene are SEHNR and FQNEAQ (reference sequence). The junction had 4 bases not matched to a gene; V was cut back by 6 bases and J by 1 base. This CDR3 contains 16 residues. The CDR3, as DNA: TGTGCCAGCAGGGCCGGGACAGGGTCTGGGGCCAACGTCCTGACTTTC. Encoded protein: CASRAGTGSGANVLTF.

This clonotype was found many times. The chain has TRBV10-3 and TRBJ2-3; D uncertain. The germline V gene encodes CDR1 ENHRY and CDR2 SYGVKD. V lost 4 bases, J lost 3 bases, and 11 bases lay in between. The CDR3 length is 14 residues. This CDR3 reads CAISGPSRTDTQYF. The CDR3 nucleotides are TGTGCCATCAGTGGCCCCTCGCGTACAGATACGCAGTATTTT.

This clonotype was observed many times. V usage is TRBV5-1 and J usage is TRBJ1-1, with D possibly matching TRBD1 (5 bases). The germline V gene has CDR1 SGHRS and CDR2 YFSETQ. The CDR3 is 17 amino acids. Trimming cost V 1 base and J 6 bases, with 22 bases left between them. The CDR3 sequence: CASSLWGGEGLAAEAFF. The CDR3 DNA is TGCGCCAGCAGCTTGTGGGGGGGGGAAGGTTTAGCTGCTGAAGCTTTCTTT.

The sample holds many counts of this clonotype. At one end, the junction sequence differs from germline, possibly due to a read error. The V gene is TRBV7-2, the J gene TRBJ2-4; perhaps TRBD2 as D (6 bases). Germline loops: CDR1 SGHTA, CDR2 FQGNSA. The CDR3 has 13 amino acids. The CDR3 coding sequence is TGTGCCAGCAGCTCAAGGGGAGTCTACGGGGGTATCTTC. Protein sequence: CASSSRGVYGGIF.

Many counts were recorded for this clonotype. The rearrangement joins TRBV27 to TRBJ1-5; D remains unclear. The length of the CDR3 is 16 residues. Per the germline V gene, CDR1 is MNHEY and CDR2 is SMNVEV (reference sequence). V was trimmed by 5 bases and J by 5 bases, leaving 19 bases between them. CDR3 DNA sequence: TGTGCCAGCAGTCCGATGACCCCCGAAATGGATCAGCCCCAGCATTTT. This codes for CASSPMTPEMDQPQHF.

There are many counts of this clonotype. The J gene is TRBJ1-1, the V gene TRBV7-9; the D is unclear. The CDR3 length is 13 residues. V was shortened by 8 bases and J by 3 bases, with 13 bases between the two germline ends. Germline V gives CDR1 SEHNR, CDR2 FQNEAQ (reference sequence). Here the CDR3 reads CASHLEQDTEAFF. CDR3 nucleotides: TGTGCCAGCCACTTAGAGCAGGACACTGAAGCTTTCTTT.

This clonotype was seen at least ten times. The V call is TRBV20-1, the J call TRBJ2-7; 10 bases align to TRBD2. After removal of 4 bases from V and 5 bases from J, the junction contained 8 bases not matched to a gene. The CDR3 is 14 amino acids. Germline lookup yields CDR1 DFQATT and CDR2 SNEGSKA (reference sequence). CDR3 protein: CSANPRAGGNEQYF. CDR3 in DNA: TGCAGTGCTAATCCCCGAGCGGGGGGGAACGAGCAGTACTTC.

This clonotype has at least ten counts. The genes are TRBV7-3 and TRBJ2-3; D not resolved. The CDR3 loop spans 12 amino acids. The V and J ends lost 5 bases and 5 bases respectively, with 8 bases between them. Germline V gives CDR1 SGHTA, CDR2 FQGTGA. This chain's CDR3 is CASSMGLDTQYF. The CDR3 DNA reads as TGTGCCAGCAGCATGGGGTTAGATACGCAGTATTTT.

This clonotype has ten or more counts. V gene TRBV11-2 combines with J gene TRBJ1-1; D gene uncertain. The V end was cut by 5 bases, the J end by 5 bases, with 9 bases between. This CDR3 has 12 amino acids. Germline loops: CDR1 SGHAT, CDR2 FQNNGV. The CDR3 DNA is TGTGCCAGCAGCCGCGCCGGGACTGAAGCTTTCTTT. Amino acids: CASSRAGTEAFF.

This clonotype occurred a few times. The J gene is TRBJ2-7, the V gene TRBV11-2; no clear D. Trimming stripped 1 base from V and 1 base from J, with 11 bases between. This CDR3 is 15 amino acids long. CDR1 is SGHAT, CDR2 FQNNGV, per germline. This CDR3 reads CASSLVSFASYEQYF. The CDR3 DNA follows: TGTGCCAGCAGCTTAGTATCATTTGCTTCCTACGAGCAGTACTTC.

This clonotype was observed many times. The chain employs TRBV12-3 or TRBV12-4 and TRBJ2-3; D possibly matches TRBD1 or TRBD2 (5 bases each). V dropped 3 bases and J dropped 2 bases, with 12 bases sitting between them. CDR3 size: 15 residues. The CDR3 DNA reads as TGTGCCAGCAGTTTCCCGGGGACCTACACAGATACGCAGTATTTT. This encodes CASSFPGTYTDTQYF.

Many counts were recorded for this clonotype. V usage is TRBV12-3 or TRBV12-4 and J usage is TRBJ2-1; D might be TRBD2 (7 bases). The CDR3 sequence is 16 residues long. V was trimmed by 5 bases and J by 12 bases, leaving 26 bases between them. CDR3 coding DNA: TGTGCCAGCAGTGATGTTGGGCGGGGGCGGGTCGACGGGCAGTTCTTC. Its protein is CASSDVGRGRVDGQFF.

This clonotype has a count of ten or more. V and J are TRBV6-5 and TRBJ2-7, with D unresolved. From germline, CDR1 is MNHEY and CDR2 SVGAGI. The CDR3 extends over 14 amino acids. V lost 4 bases and J lost 1, with 11 bases in between. The CDR3 nucleotides read TGTGCCAGCAGTTCCCCGGGCCTTTCCTACGAGCAGTACTTC. Protein: CASSSPGLSYEQYF.

This clonotype has a count of ten or more. The chain links TRBV29-1 to TRBJ1-1; D possibly corresponds to TRBD1 (6 bases). CDR1 and CDR2 (germline): SQVTM, ANQGSEA. V was shortened by 4 bases and J by 5 bases, with 17 bases between the two germline ends. The CDR3 extends over 14 amino acids. The CDR3 DNA reads as TGCAGCGTTGCCTACAGGGAATTGGGTACTGAAGCTTTCTTT. Translation gives CSVAYRELGTEAFF.

This clonotype has ten or more counts. The chain combines TRBV5-1 with TRBJ1-5; D gene ambiguous. Germline V lookup: CDR1 SGHRS, CDR2 YFSETQ. The CDR3 sequence is 13 residues long. V was cut by 0 bases and J by 5 bases, with 6 bases left in between. CDR3 sequence: CASSLGMDQPQHF. The DNA of the CDR3 is TGCGCCAGCAGCTTGGGGATGGATCAGCCCCAGCATTTT.

The V call is TRBV5-1, the J call TRBJ2-3, with a weak D call TRBD1 (6 bases). The V end lost 9 bases, the J end lost 2 bases, and 13 bases lay between the germline ends. CDR3 length equals 13 residues. Germline CDR1 SGHRS, CDR2 YFSETQ. CDR3 DNA sequence: TGCGCCACCAGATGGGGGCCCACAGATACGCAGTATTTT. This encodes CATRWGPTDTQYF.

The sample holds a few counts of this clonotype. This chain joins TRBV7-2 and TRBJ2-1, with 11 bases that match TRBD1. After removal of 5 bases from V and 10 bases from J, the junction contained 10 bases not matched to a gene. The CDR3 runs 15 residues. Germline V CDR1 and CDR2: SGHTA, FQGNSA. DNA for the CDR3: TGTGCCAGCAGCATTCTAGGGACAGGGGGGTACGAGCAGTTCTTC. This translates into CASSILGTGGYEQFF.

The sample holds many counts of this clonotype. V gene TRBV6-2 or TRBV6-3 combines with J gene TRBJ2-7; no definite D call. Germline V gene sequence: CDR1 MNHEY, CDR2 SVGEGT. The CDR3 is 14 residues long. V lost 6 bases and J lost 3, with 15 bases in between. The CDR3 DNA follows: TGTGCCAGCAGCAACACAGACCTCAACTACGAGCAGTACTTC. Translated, it gives CASSNTDLNYEQYF.

This clonotype occurred a few times. The chain has TRBV5-1 and TRBJ2-7; 8 nucleotides align to TRBD1. The germline V gene has CDR1 SGHRS and CDR2 YFSETQ. This CDR3 contains 13 residues. J gave up 4 bases and V 4 bases, and 4 bases lay outside the gene matches. The CDR3 spells CASSKDREYEQYF. CDR3 in DNA: TGCGCCAGCAGCAAGGACAGGGAGTACGAGCAGTACTTC.

This clonotype turned up a few times. The chain joins TRBV20-1 to TRBJ2-3, with D uncertain. Per the germline V gene, CDR1 is DFQATT and CDR2 is SNEGSKA (reference sequence). V was trimmed by 2 bases and J by 0 bases, leaving 9 bases between them. The CDR3 length is 14 residues. CDR3 sequence (DNA): TGCAGTGCTAGACCCTGGGTTAGCACAGATACGCAGTATTTT. Its protein product is CSARPWVSTDTQYF.

This clonotype was recorded at least ten times. The rearrangement links TRBV5-1 to TRBJ2-1, with D maybe TRBD2 (6 bases). V was pared by 4 bases and J by 0 bases, with 14 bases between. The length of the CDR3 is 16 residues. In germline, CDR1 is SGHRS, CDR2 YFSETQ. This CDR3 is CASSRQPGLSYNEQFF. CDR3 DNA sequence: TGCGCCAGCAGCCGCCAACCGGGACTCTCCTACAATGAGCAGTTCTTC.

This clonotype was seen many times. CDR3 sequence: CASSWDTGRGYTF. DNA for the CDR3: TGCGCCAGCAGCTGGGACACCGGGCGGGGCTACACCTTC. This chain uses TRBV4-3 with TRBJ1-2; D may be TRBD1 (6 bases). There are 13 residues in the CDR3. Germline assignment: CDR1 LGHNA and CDR2 YSLEER. Trimming pared 5 bases from V and 8 bases from J, leaving 15 bases between.

The chain joins TRBV5-1 to TRBJ2-3, with TRBD2 matching 8 bases. V was pared by 4 bases and J by 2 bases, with 6 bases of the junction left unmatched. Germline CDR1 is SGHRS and CDR2 is YFSETQ. The CDR3 consists of 15 residues. The CDR3 DNA reads as TGCGCCAGCAGCCTACCGGGACTAGTCACAGATACGCAGTATTTT. Translation gives CASSLPGLVTDTQYF. Drawing the rest from reference TRBV5-1 and TRBJ2-3, the complete variable domain is KAGVTQTPRYLIKTRGQQVTLSCSPISGHRSVSWYQQTPGQGLQFLFEYFSETQRNKGNFPGRFSGRQFSNSRSEMNVSTLELGDSALYLCASSLPGLVTDTQYFGPGTRLTVL.

This clonotype came up many times. The V and J genes are TRBV5-1 and TRBJ2-7; the match to TRBD2 covers 12 bases. V lost 4 bases to trimming and J lost 4 bases; unmatched junction nucleotides: 6. The germline CDR1 and CDR2 sequences are SGHRS and YFSETQ. The CDR3 contains 15 residues. The CDR3 sequence is CASSATSGRFYEQYF. In DNA form, the CDR3 reads TGCGCCAGCAGCGCGACTAGCGGGAGATTTTACGAGCAGTACTTC.

Only a few counts were recorded for this clonotype. The chain links TRBV7-2 to TRBJ2-1; no clear D gene. The CDR3 totals 15 residues. V shed 5 bases and J shed 2 bases, with 13 bases lying between them. CDR1 SGHTA and CDR2 FQGNSA come from the germline V gene. The CDR3 coding sequence is TGTGCCAGCAGCCCGGTGATAGGGACCTACAATGAGCAGTTCTTC. Protein sequence: CASSPVIGTYNEQFF.

This clonotype showed up many times. In nucleotides, the CDR3 is TGCAGTGCCTTACAGGGGGCTAGGAACGAGCAGTACTTC. Protein product: CSALQGARNEQYF. J is TRBJ2-7 and V is TRBV20-1; TRBD1 matches at 9 bases. V was clipped by 6 bases and J by 5 bases; unmatched bases: 8. Germline V lookup: CDR1 DFQATT, CDR2 SNEGSKA (reference sequence). CDR3 length: 13 residues.

This clonotype came up many times. The CDR3 DNA follows: TGCGCCAGCAGCTACGAGGGTACCGCGAGAGCTTTCTTT. Translated: CASSYEGTARAFF. The genes are TRBV5-1 and TRBJ1-1; D gene ambiguous. The germline gives CDR1 SGHRS, CDR2 YFSETQ. V lost 3 bases to trimming and J lost 10 bases, with 16 bases between them. This CDR3 has 13 amino acids.

The rearrangement links TRBV12-3 or TRBV12-4 to TRBJ1-2, with D unclear. The CDR3 length is 15 residues. Deletions cut 1 base from V and 2 bases from J, with 11 bases between. The CDR3 region is CASSLGQHRNYGYTF. The CDR3 DNA follows: TGTGCCAGCAGTTTAGGTCAACACCGAAACTATGGCTACACCTTC.